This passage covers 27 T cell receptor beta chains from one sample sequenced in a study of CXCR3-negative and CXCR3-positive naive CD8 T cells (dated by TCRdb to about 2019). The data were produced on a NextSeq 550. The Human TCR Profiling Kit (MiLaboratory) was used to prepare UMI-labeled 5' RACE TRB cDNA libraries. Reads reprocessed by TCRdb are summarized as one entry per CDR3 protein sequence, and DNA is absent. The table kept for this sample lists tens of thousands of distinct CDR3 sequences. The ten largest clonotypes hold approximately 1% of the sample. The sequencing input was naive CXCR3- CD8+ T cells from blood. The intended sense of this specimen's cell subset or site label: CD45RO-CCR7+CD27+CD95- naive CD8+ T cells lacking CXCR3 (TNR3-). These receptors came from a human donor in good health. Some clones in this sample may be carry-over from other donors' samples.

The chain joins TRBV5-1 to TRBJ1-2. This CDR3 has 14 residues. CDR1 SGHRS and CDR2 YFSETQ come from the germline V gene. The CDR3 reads CASSWEEAGNGYTF.

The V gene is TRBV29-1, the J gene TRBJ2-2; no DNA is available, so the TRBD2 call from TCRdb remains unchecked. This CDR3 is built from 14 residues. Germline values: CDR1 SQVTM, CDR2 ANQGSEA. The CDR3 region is CSVEVSGRTGELFF.

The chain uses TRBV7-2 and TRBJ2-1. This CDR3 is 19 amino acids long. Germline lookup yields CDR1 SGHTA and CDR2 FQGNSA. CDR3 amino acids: CASSLDWLAVIRPGNEQFF.

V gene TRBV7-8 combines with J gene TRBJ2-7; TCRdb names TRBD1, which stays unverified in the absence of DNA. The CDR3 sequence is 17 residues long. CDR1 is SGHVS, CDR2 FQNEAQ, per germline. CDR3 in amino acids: CASSFGPVTVAAYEQYF.

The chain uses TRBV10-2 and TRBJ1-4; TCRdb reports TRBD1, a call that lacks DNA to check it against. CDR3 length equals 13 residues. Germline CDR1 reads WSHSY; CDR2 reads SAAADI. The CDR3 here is CASRTGPLEKQFF.

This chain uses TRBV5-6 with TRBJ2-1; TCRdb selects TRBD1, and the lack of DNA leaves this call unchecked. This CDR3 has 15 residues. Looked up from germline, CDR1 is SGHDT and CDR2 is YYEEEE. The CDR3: CASSISGAGYNEQFF.

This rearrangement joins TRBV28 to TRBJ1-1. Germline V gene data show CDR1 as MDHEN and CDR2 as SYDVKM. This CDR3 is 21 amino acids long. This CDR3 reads CASSLLLSPGPMATMNTEAFF. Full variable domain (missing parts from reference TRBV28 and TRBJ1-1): DVKVTQSSRYLVKRTGEKVFLECVQDMDHENMFWYRQDPGLGLRLIYFSYDVKMKEKGDIPEGYSVSREKKERFSLILESASTNQTSMYLCASSLLLSPGPMATMNTEAFFGQGTRLTVV.

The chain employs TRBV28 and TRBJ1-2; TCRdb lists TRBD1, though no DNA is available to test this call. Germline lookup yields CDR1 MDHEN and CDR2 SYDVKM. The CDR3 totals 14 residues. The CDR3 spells CASSSRTGAYGYTF.

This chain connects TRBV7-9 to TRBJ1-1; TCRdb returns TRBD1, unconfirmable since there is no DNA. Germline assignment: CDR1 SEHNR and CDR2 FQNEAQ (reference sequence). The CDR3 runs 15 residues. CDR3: CASSLSGTENTEAFF.

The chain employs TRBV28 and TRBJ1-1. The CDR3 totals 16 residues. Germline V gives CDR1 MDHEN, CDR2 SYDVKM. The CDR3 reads CASSSWVEKMSTEAFF.

This CDR3 is CASSFSGGHEQYF. The chain is built from TRBV5-4 and TRBJ2-7; TCRdb outputs TRBD1, but without DNA this stays unchecked. The CDR3 length is 13 residues. CDR1 SGHNT and CDR2 YYREEE come from the germline V gene (reference sequence).

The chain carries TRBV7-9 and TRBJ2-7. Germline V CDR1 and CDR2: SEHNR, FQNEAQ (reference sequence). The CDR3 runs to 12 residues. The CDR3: CASSLVIHEQYF.

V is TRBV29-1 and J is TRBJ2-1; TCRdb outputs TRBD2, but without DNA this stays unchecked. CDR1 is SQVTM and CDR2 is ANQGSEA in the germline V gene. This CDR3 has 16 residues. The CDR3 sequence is CSVEDHRAFSYNEQFF.

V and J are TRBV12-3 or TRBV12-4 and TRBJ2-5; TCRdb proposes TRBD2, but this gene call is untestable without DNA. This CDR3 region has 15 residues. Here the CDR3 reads CASSPSGTLKETQYF.

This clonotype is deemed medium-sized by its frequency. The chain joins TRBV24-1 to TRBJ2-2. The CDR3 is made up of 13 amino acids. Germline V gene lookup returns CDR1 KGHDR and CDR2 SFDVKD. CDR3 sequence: CATSDFGTGELFF.

The CDR3 protein is CASSLGQGASVYEQYF. This sequence joins TRBV28 and TRBJ2-7; TCRdb's D call of TRBD1 is untestable without DNA. Germline assignment: CDR1 MDHEN and CDR2 SYDVKM. The CDR3 consists of 16 residues.

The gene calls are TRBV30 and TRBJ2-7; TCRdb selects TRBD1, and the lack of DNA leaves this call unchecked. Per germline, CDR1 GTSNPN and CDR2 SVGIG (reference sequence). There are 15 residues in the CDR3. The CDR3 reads CAWGDRQGATYEQYF.

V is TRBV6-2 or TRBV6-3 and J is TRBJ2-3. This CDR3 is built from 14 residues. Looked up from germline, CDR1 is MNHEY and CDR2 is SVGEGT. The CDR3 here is CASSYVGVTDTQYF.

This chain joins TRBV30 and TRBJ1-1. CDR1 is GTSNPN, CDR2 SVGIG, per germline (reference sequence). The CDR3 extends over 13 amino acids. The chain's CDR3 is CALGTSKGTEAFF.

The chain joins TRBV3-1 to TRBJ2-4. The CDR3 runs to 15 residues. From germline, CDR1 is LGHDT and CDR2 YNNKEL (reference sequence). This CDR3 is CASSREGLAKNIQYF.

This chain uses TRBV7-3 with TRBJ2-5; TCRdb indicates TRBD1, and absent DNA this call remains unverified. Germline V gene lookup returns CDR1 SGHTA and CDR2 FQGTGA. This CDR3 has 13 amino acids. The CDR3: CASSRYRAETQYF. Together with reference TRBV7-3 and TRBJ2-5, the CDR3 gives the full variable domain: GAGVSQTPSNKVTEKGKYVELRCDPISGHTALYWYRQSLGQGPEFLIYFQGTGAADDSGLPNDRFFAVRPEGSVSTLKIQRTERGDSAVYLCASSRYRAETQYFGPGTRLLVL.

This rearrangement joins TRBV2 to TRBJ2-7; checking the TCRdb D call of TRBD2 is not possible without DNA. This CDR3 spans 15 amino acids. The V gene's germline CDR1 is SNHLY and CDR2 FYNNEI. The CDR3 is CASSERAGREYEQYF.

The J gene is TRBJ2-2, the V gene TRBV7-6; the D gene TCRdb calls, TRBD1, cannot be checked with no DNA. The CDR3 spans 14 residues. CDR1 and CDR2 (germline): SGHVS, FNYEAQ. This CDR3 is CASSTGQGAGELFF. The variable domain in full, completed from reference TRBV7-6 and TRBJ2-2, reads GAGVSQSPRYKVTKRGQDVALRCDPISGHVSLYWYRQALGQGPEFLTYFNYEAQQDKSGLPNDRFSAERPEGSISTLTIQRTEQRDSAMYRCASSTGQGAGELFFGEGSRLTVL.

CDR3 loop: CASSLGLTTYEQYF. The chain recombines TRBV13 with TRBJ2-7; TCRdb designates TRBD2, a call that cannot be tested without DNA. From germline, CDR1 is PRHDT and CDR2 FYEKMQ (reference sequence). The CDR3 consists of 14 residues.

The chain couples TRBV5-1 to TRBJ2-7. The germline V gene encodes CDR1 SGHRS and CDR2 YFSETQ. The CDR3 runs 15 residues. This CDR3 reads CASSFYGDSSYEKYF.

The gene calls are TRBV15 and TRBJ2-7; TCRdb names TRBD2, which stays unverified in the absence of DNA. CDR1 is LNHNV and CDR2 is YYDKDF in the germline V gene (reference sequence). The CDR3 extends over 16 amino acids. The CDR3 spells CATSRDETSGRLGQYF. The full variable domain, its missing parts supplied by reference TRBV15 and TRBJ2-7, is DAMVIQNPRYQVTQFGKPVTLSCSQTLNHNVMYWYQQKSSQAPKLLFHYYDKDFNNEADTPDNFQSRRPNTSFCFLDIRSPGLGDTAMYLCATSRDETSGRLGQYFGPGTRLTVT.

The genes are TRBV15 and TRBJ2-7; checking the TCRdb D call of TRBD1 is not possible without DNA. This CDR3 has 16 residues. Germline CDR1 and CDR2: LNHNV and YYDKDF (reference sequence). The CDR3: CATSRDQGRGDYEQYF. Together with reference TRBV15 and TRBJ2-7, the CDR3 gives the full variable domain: DAMVIQNPRYQVTQFGKPVTLSCSQTLNHNVMYWYQQKSSQAPKLLFHYYDKDFNNEADTPDNFQSRRPNTSFCFLDIRSPGLGDTAMYLCATSRDQGRGDYEQYFGPGTRLTVT.